What follows are 5 T cell receptor beta chains derived from one specimen sequenced in a study of Graves' ophthalmopathy and Graves' hyperthyroidism. Amplified TCR beta CDR3 regions were obtained using RNA transcripts as template. First-round RT-PCR used HTBI primers; second-round multiplex PCR followed. Via MiXCR, TCRdb re-called the multiplex PCR reads, giving one row per CDR3 protein. The sample records 170,000 or so distinct CDR3 sequences, around two fifths being singletons. The sequencing sample was made of peripheral blood. These receptors all stem from a woman aged 40 to 50 with Graves' ophthalmopathy.

J is TRBJ2-2 and V is TRBV2, with 13 bases lining up with TRBD2. CDR3 length: 16 residues. Germline-derived CDR1 and CDR2 are SNHLY and FYNNEI. The ends lost 2 bases at V and 8 bases at J; junction bases unmatched: 5. CDR3 DNA: TGTGCCAGCAGTGAATGGACTAGCGGGAGCGATGGGGAGCTGTTTTTT. Protein: CASSEWTSGSDGELFF.

This clonotype was observed at least ten times. The V and J genes are TRBV15 and TRBJ2-7; unclear D gene. V was clipped by 0 bases and J by 1 base, with 7 bases between them. Per the germline V gene, CDR1 is LNHNV and CDR2 is YYDKDF (reference sequence). This CDR3 region has 14 residues. CDR3 bases: TGTGCCACCAGCAGAGAACCTTCTTCCTACGAGCAGTACTTC. Translation gives CATSREPSSYEQYF.

This clonotype showed up many times. The chain combines TRBV27 with TRBJ2-2, with D perhaps matching TRBD1 (5 bases). Per the germline V gene, CDR1 is MNHEY and CDR2 is SMNVEV (reference sequence). V lost 5 bases to trimming and J lost 4 bases, with 8 bases between them. CDR3 length equals 13 residues. In DNA form, the CDR3 reads TGTGCCAGCAGTAGACAGAGCACCGGGGAGCTGTTTTTT. Amino acid sequence: CASSRQSTGELFF.

This chain links TRBV2 with TRBJ2-2; 10 nucleotides align to TRBD2. Trimming at V came to 6 bases and at J to 5 bases, leaving 6 bases not matched to a gene. The CDR3 contains 15 residues. Germline CDR1 SNHLY, CDR2 FYNNEI. The CDR3 DNA reads TGTGCCAGCAGCACTAGCGGGATGGTGACCGGGGAGCTGTTTTTT. Translation: CASSTSGMVTGELFF.

This clonotype has ten or more counts. This CDR3 reads CASSKSPTPWGTEAFF. The CDR3 DNA follows: TGTGCCAGCAGTAAATCCCCGACCCCCTGGGGCACTGAAGCTTTCTTT. The rearrangement links TRBV12-3 or TRBV12-4 to TRBJ1-1; D is ambiguous. There are 16 residues in the CDR3. With 5 bases removed from V and 4 bases from J, the gap between germline ends came to 20 bases.